This T cell receptor (beta chain) appears in the sequencing data of a study of blood T cells in healthy people across ages. Through a sample-barcoded 5' primer and a J-beta primer mix, a second PCR was run for roughly 6 to 12 cycles. Using its own MiXCR run on the 5' RACE reads, TCRdb lists one record per CDR3 protein. The sample holds around 650,000 distinct CDR3 sequences; 32% are singletons and the top ten take approximately 15%. Trimming cost V 5 bases and J 1 base, with 15 bases left between them. The CDR3 contains 15 residues. The germline gives CDR1 SQVTM, CDR2 ANQGSEA. At least ten counts were recorded for this clonotype.

Specimen: blood. The chain has TRBV29-1 and TRBJ2-4; TRBD2 might be the D (5 bases). The receptor comes from an elderly woman in good health. CDR3 nucleotide sequence: TGCAGCGTTTCGGAGCCCGGGATCGCCAAAAACATTCAGTACTTC. Translation gives CSVSEPGIAKNIQYF.